What follows are 29 T cell receptor beta chains derived from one specimen sequenced in a study of blood T cell dynamics during melanoma immunotherapy. Data came from immunoSEQ multiplex PCR; TCRdb stores just in-frame clones and leaves some out. The sample contains almost 25,000 clones, around 85% of which appear only once. Time point: pre-treatment baseline. Specimen: blood, collected from a patient treated with checkpoint blockade. The receptors originated from a human donor with melanoma.

The V gene is TRBV28, the J gene TRBJ2-5; possible D gene TRBD1, 5 bases. The J call may be mistaken, given a closer DNA end match to TRBJ2-7. Per the germline V gene, CDR1 is MDHEN and CDR2 is SYDVKM. The CDR3 sequence is 15 residues long. The DNA of the CDR3 is TGTGCTACGGCCCCAGGGTTTGGGCCCGCCTACGAGCAGTACTTC. It translates to CATAPGFGPAYEQYF.

The gene calls are TRBV28 and TRBJ2-3, with no clear D. The germline CDR1 and CDR2 sequences are MDHEN and SYDVKM. The CDR3 loop spans 11 amino acids. Trimming shortened V by 6 bases and J by 9 bases, and 10 bases separated the two germline ends. CDR3 coding DNA: TGTGCCAGCAGCGAGACATTAACGCAGTATTTT. Encoded protein: CASSETLTQYF.

The chain carries TRBV19 and TRBJ1-1; TRBD1 agrees at 7 bases. CDR1 LNHDA and CDR2 SQIVND come from the germline V gene (reference sequence). J lost 1 base, V lost 9 bases, and 8 bases had no gene match. The CDR3 consists of 14 residues. The CDR3 sequence: CASASAGGNTEAFF. The CDR3 coding sequence is TGTGCCAGCGCCTCCGCAGGGGGGAACACTGAAGCTTTCTTT.

The genes are TRBV4-1 and TRBJ2-7; D possibly corresponds to TRBD1 (6 bases). This CDR3 spans 13 amino acids. The germline V gene has CDR1 MGHRA and CDR2 YSYEKL. V shed 4 bases and J shed 4 bases, with 11 bases lying between them. In nucleotides, the CDR3 is TGCGCCAGCAGCCGAAACACAGGGTACGAGCAGTACTTC. It yields the protein CASSRNTGYEQYF.

This clone has just one count. The CDR3 DNA sequence: TGTGCCAGCAGCTCAAATCTCCAGGGACTTGAGCAGTTCTTC. Its translation: CASSSNLQGLEQFF. This chain joins TRBV13 and TRBJ2-1; maybe TRBD2 (6 bases). V lost 4 bases, J lost 9 bases, and 16 bases lay in between. CDR1 PRHDT and CDR2 FYEKMQ come from the germline V gene (reference sequence). The CDR3 totals 14 residues.

The chain recombines TRBV28 with TRBJ2-7; the D gene is possibly TRBD1 (6 bases). Germline V gives CDR1 MDHEN, CDR2 SYDVKM. The CDR3 extends over 14 amino acids. V lost 2 bases to trimming and J lost 4 bases, with 12 bases between them. The CDR3 sequence: CASSLTGLEYEQYF. In DNA form, the CDR3 reads TGTGCCAGCAGTTTAACAGGGCTGGAATACGAGCAGTACTTC.

The rearrangement joins TRBV10-3 to TRBJ2-2; 8 nucleotides line up with TRBD1. Per germline, CDR1 ENHRY and CDR2 SYGVKD. Trimming took 7 bases from V and 4 from J; bases not matched to a gene: 8. The CDR3 is made up of 15 amino acids. DNA of the CDR3: TGTGCCATCACCCAGGACAGGGCTCCCACCGGGGAGCTGTTTTTT. Protein sequence: CAITQDRAPTGELFF.

J is TRBJ2-1 and V is TRBV15; 11 bases are a match to TRBD2. The CDR3 runs 16 residues. After removal of 3 bases from V and 7 bases from J, the junction contained 8 bases not matched to a gene. The germline CDR1 and CDR2 sequences are LNHNV and YYDKDF (reference sequence). In DNA, the CDR3 is TGTGCCACCAGCAGTCCTACTAGCGGGAGTAAGAATGAGCAGTTCTTC. Its protein is CATSSPTSGSKNEQFF.

The CDR3 DNA is TGCGCCAGCAGCCAAGATAGTGAATACTACGAGCAGTACTTC. Amino acids: CASSQDSEYYEQYF. This chain connects TRBV4-1 to TRBJ2-7, with D unclear. The CDR3 has 14 amino acids. V dropped 0 bases and J dropped 3 bases, with 9 bases sitting between them. Per the germline V gene, CDR1 is MGHRA and CDR2 is YSYEKL.

The chain links TRBV6-1 to TRBJ2-7, with 7 bases lining up with TRBD2. Looked up from germline, CDR1 is MNHNS and CDR2 is SASEGT. This CDR3 comprises 15 residues. J was trimmed by 2 bases and V by 3 bases; bases with no gene match: 7. The CDR3 spells CASSDPPGLTYEQYF. The CDR3 DNA is TGTGCCAGCAGTGATCCCCCGGGACTAACCTACGAGCAGTACTTC.

The chain links TRBV6-1 to TRBJ2-7, with 8 positions matching TRBD1. J lost 2 bases, V lost 9 bases, and 9 bases had no gene match. The CDR3 runs 14 residues. Germline CDR1 is MNHNS and CDR2 is SASEGT. Here the CDR3 DNA reads TGTGCCAGTGTCAGGGACAGGTTCCCCTACGAGCAGTACTTC. This sequence encodes CASVRDRFPYEQYF.

The chain has TRBV28 and TRBJ2-1; 8 bases match TRBD1. Germline V CDR1 and CDR2: MDHEN, SYDVKM. After removal of 2 bases from V and 4 bases from J, the junction contained 4 bases not matched to a gene. The CDR3 loop spans 15 amino acids. In nucleotides, the CDR3 is TGTGCCAGCAGTTTAGCGGACAGGGAATACAATGAGCAGTTCTTC. It translates to CASSLADREYNEQFF.

This sequence joins TRBV6-1 and TRBJ2-7; TRBD1 agrees at 9 bases. There are 15 residues in the CDR3. J gave up 6 bases and V 1 base, and 7 bases lay outside the gene matches. Germline lookup yields CDR1 MNHNS and CDR2 SASEGT. Written as DNA, the CDR3 is TGTGCCAGCAGTGAAGTGGGGACAGGGATCGGCGAGCAGTACTTC. Translation gives CASSEVGTGIGEQYF.

The chain links TRBV19 to TRBJ2-1; D uncertain. The V and J ends lost 4 bases and 4 bases respectively, with 8 bases between them. The CDR3 covers 13 residues. CDR1 LNHDA and CDR2 SQIVND come from the germline V gene (reference sequence). CDR3 sequence: CASSKARYNEQFF. The DNA of the CDR3 is TGTGCCAGTAGTAAGGCTAGATACAATGAGCAGTTCTTC.

V and J are TRBV21-1 and TRBJ2-1; TRBD2 reflects the table's D call only, with no check against the DNA. TRBV21-1 is shown as a pseudogene. This CDR3 is 14 amino acids long. This chain's CDR3 is CASILGTRTHEQFF. The CDR3 nucleotides are TGTGCCAGCATCCTAGGGACTAGAACTCATGAGCAGTTCTTC.

V gene TRBV5-1 combines with J gene TRBJ2-7; TRBD2 might be the D (6 bases). The germline CDR1 and CDR2 sequences are SGHRS and YFSETQ. V dropped 5 bases and J dropped 3 bases, with 12 bases sitting between them. This CDR3 has 13 residues. The CDR3 protein is CASRPGELYEQYF. The CDR3 DNA is TGCGCCAGCAGGCCGGGAGAACTCTACGAGCAGTACTTC. The whole variable domain, filled in from reference TRBV5-1 and TRBJ2-7, reads KAGVTQTPRYLIKTRGQQVTLSCSPISGHRSVSWYQQTPGQGLQFLFEYFSETQRNKGNFPGRFSGRQFSNSRSEMNVSTLELGDSALYLCASRPGELYEQYFGPGTRLTVT.

This clone has only one observation. The CDR3 is CASTLRGSEAFF. The CDR3 DNA is TGTGCCAGCACCTTAAGGGGCTCTGAAGCTTTCTTT. The chain has TRBV6-1 and TRBJ1-1, with D maybe TRBD1 (5 bases). CDR1 is MNHNS, CDR2 SASEGT, per germline. The V end was cut by 7 bases, the J end by 6 bases, with 12 bases between. The CDR3 is 12 amino acids.

This clone was seen a single time. As DNA, the CDR3 is TGTGCCAGCAGTTTCCAGCCCGATACTGAAGCTTTCTTT. It translates to CASSFQPDTEAFF. This chain links TRBV28 with TRBJ1-1; D is undetermined. Germline assignment: CDR1 MDHEN and CDR2 SYDVKM. The CDR3 contains 13 residues. V lost 3 bases and J lost 5, with 10 bases in between.

This clone was seen a few times. The V gene is TRBV2, the J gene TRBJ2-7; D gene unclear. Trimming stripped 6 bases from V and 4 bases from J, with 13 bases between. This CDR3 spans 13 amino acids. Germline V gene data show CDR1 as SNHLY and CDR2 as FYNNEI. CDR3 bases: TGTGCCAGCAGCCCTGTACCCAATTACGAGCAGTACTTC. Protein product: CASSPVPNYEQYF. Together with reference TRBV2 and TRBJ2-7, the CDR3 gives the full variable domain: EPEVTQTPSHQVTQMGQEVILRCVPISNHLYFYWYRQILGQKVEFLVSFYNNEISEKSEIFDDQFSVERPDGSNFTLKIRSTKLEDSAMYFCASSPVPNYEQYFGPGTRLTVT.

Only a few counts were recorded for this clone. This sequence joins TRBV7-8 and TRBJ2-7; 13 nucleotides align to TRBD2. The ends lost 5 bases at V and 5 bases at J; junction bases unmatched: 6. The CDR3 runs 15 residues. In germline, CDR1 is SGHVS, CDR2 FQNEAQ. The chain's CDR3 is CASSPGLAGVDEQYF. The DNA for the CDR3 is TGTGCCAGCAGCCCCGGACTAGCGGGAGTCGACGAGCAGTACTTC.

This chain joins TRBV5-1 and TRBJ1-1; 9 bases agree with TRBD1. In germline, CDR1 is SGHRS, CDR2 YFSETQ. This CDR3 comprises 14 residues. After removal of 2 bases from V and 8 bases from J, the junction contained 7 bases not matched to a gene. This CDR3 reads CASSFPTGTGEAFF. CDR3 in DNA: TGCGCCAGCAGCTTCCCGACTGGGACAGGGGAAGCTTTCTTT.

The chain carries TRBV5-4 and TRBJ2-7, with D tentatively TRBD2 (5 bases). This CDR3 spans 13 amino acids. V lost 4 bases, J lost 5 bases, and 13 bases lay in between. Germline CDR1 reads SGHNT; CDR2 reads YYREEE (reference sequence). The CDR3 DNA reads TGTGCCAGCAGCCCTCCCGGGGTGAACGAGCAGTACTTC. This gives the protein CASSPPGVNEQYF.

The CDR3 protein is CASSLRAGAYATNEKLFF. The DNA of the CDR3 is TGTGCCAGCAGTTTACGGGCAGGGGCTTATGCAACTAATGAAAAACTGTTTTTT. V gene TRBV27 combines with J gene TRBJ1-4, with D perhaps TRBD1 (6 bases). V gave up 2 bases and J gave up 0 bases, with 16 bases separating them. CDR3 length: 18 amino acids. Germline V gives CDR1 MNHEY, CDR2 SMNVEV (reference sequence).

The gene calls are TRBV27 and TRBJ1-6; no definite D call. The CDR3 totals 15 residues. Germline values: CDR1 MNHEY, CDR2 SMNVEV (reference sequence). V was pared by 2 bases and J by 9 bases, with 14 bases between. Here the CDR3 reads CASSLIFRSGSPLHF. DNA for the CDR3: TGTGCCAGCAGTTTAATTTTCAGGTCTGGTTCACCCCTCCACTTT.

The V gene is TRBV7-9, the J gene TRBJ1-4; 8 bases match TRBD1. Looked up from germline, CDR1 is SEHNR and CDR2 is FQNEAQ (reference sequence). V was clipped by 0 bases and J by 10 bases; unmatched bases: 16. The CDR3 runs to 18 residues. CDR3: CASSLAGGGQGGSGKLFF. Written as DNA, the CDR3 is TGTGCCAGCAGCTTAGCGGGAGGAGGACAGGGTGGTTCTGGAAAACTGTTTTTT. Looking up the rest from reference TRBV7-9 and TRBJ1-4 gives the full variable domain: DTGVSQNPRHKITKRGQNVTFRCDPISEHNRLYWYRQTLGQGPEFLTYFQNEAQLEKSRLLSDRFSAERPKGSFSTLEIQRTEQGDSAMYLCASSLAGGGQGGSGKLFFGSGTQLSVL.

The rearrangement links TRBV25-1 to TRBJ2-1; TRBD2 matches at 9 bases. Germline V gene data show CDR1 as MGHDK and CDR2 as SYGVNS. J gave up 8 bases and V 4 bases, and 6 bases lay outside the gene matches. The CDR3 is made up of 14 amino acids. This chain's CDR3 is CASSGLAGLDEQFF. In DNA, the CDR3 is TGTGCCAGCAGTGGGCTAGCGGGACTGGATGAGCAGTTCTTC.

This chain uses TRBV10-1 with TRBJ2-5; 12 bases align to TRBD2. V lost 6 bases and J lost 5; bases outside the gene matches: 10. In germline, CDR1 is WNHNN, CDR2 SYGVQD (reference sequence). This CDR3 is built from 16 residues. CDR3 protein: CASSSGLAGVRETQYF. The CDR3 DNA follows: TGCGCCAGCAGCTCGGGACTAGCGGGTGTCCGGGAGACCCAGTACTTC.

The rearrangement joins TRBV5-1 to TRBJ2-7; 8 bases match TRBD2. There are 14 residues in the CDR3. Germline trimming cut 2 bases from V and 7 bases from J; bases unmatched to any gene: 8. Per the germline V gene, CDR1 is SGHRS and CDR2 is YFSETQ. In DNA form, the CDR3 reads TGCGCCAGCAGCTTTGCGGGGGGATCGTGGGAGCAGTACTTC. Translating gives CASSFAGGSWEQYF.

In its sample, this clone was seen a few times. V is TRBV6-5 and J is TRBJ2-7; 8 nucleotides align to TRBD1. The V gene end was trimmed by 2 bases and the J gene end by 5 bases; junction bases not matched to a gene: 5. The CDR3 is made up of 14 amino acids. The germline V gene has CDR1 MNHEY and CDR2 SVGAGI. The CDR3 DNA reads TGTGCCAGCAGTTACCTGACAGGGGACGACGAGCAGTACTTC. Translating gives CASSYLTGDDEQYF.